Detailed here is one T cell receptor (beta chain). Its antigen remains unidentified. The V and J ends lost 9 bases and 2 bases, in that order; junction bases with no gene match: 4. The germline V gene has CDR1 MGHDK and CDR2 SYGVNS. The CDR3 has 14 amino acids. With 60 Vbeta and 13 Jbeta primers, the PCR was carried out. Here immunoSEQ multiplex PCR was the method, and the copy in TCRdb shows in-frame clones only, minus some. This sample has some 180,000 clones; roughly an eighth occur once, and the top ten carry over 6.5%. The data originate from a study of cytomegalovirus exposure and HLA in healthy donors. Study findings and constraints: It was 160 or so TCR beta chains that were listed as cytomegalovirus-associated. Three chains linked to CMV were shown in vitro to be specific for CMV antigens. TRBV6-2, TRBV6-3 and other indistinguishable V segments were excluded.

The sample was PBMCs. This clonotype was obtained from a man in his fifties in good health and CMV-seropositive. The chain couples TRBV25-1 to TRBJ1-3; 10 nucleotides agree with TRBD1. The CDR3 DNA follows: TGTGCCAGGGACAGGGGGTTTCCTGGAAACACCATATATTTT. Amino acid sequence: CARDRGFPGNTIYF.